The clone carrying this T cell receptor beta chain has a handful of counts. Its antigen is unidentified. These data are taken from a study of regulatory T cells in long-lasting Graves disease. Notes on the study in general: Patients with persistent Graves' had lower TCR diversity than newly diagnosed patients. It was possible that the small sample size reduced accuracy.

The time point is: persistent/refractory GD, antithyroid drugs over 5 years with positive TRAb. RNA from PBMCs was the source of the TCR library. Each patient gave 7 to 10 milliliters of EDTA-anticoagulated peripheral blood. Construction of the TCR beta libraries employed iRepertoire HTBI primers in conjunction with Arm-PCR of CDR3 regions. TCRdb used MiXCR to reprocess the multiplex PCR reads, holding one entry per CDR3 protein. The table has about 470,000 distinct CDR3 sequences, 20% to 25% seen once. CDR1 and CDR2 from the germline V gene are GTSNPN and SVGIG (reference sequence). The V end was cut by 0 bases, the J end by 9 bases, with 14 bases between. The CDR3 spans 13 residues.

This receptor was taken from a female donor with Graves disease. The chain carries TRBV30 and TRBJ1-1, with D tentatively TRBD1 (6 bases). The source was peripheral blood mononuclear cells (PBMCs), collected when the disease was refractory, from a patient treated with antithyroid drugs. CDR3 DNA sequence: TGTGCCTGGAGTGTACAAGGACAGACTAAAGCTTTCTTT. Residues: CAWSVQGQTKAFF.